This T cell receptor (beta chain) was observed in a study of beta chain features in type 1 diabetes. Broader study findings: More deletions and fewer insertions at VDJ junctions were seen in type 1 diabetes patients. Type 1 diabetes patients had TCRB CDR3s that were shorter (moderately but significantly so) in all four CD4+ subsets.

Comment on this clone: Its antigen is as yet unknown.

The germline V gene encodes CDR1 SGHRS and CDR2 YFSETQ. The V and J ends lost 0 bases and 2 bases respectively, with 9 bases between them. The CDR3 sequence is 14 residues long. The investigators reverse transcribed all of the isolated RNA, so they sequenced expressed TCRB transcripts. Reads from naive, central memory and regulatory T cell samples averaged around 4 million. Measured with immunoSEQ multiplex PCR; TCRdb has only the in-frame clones, and not every one. The table has approximately 160,000 clones, around 63% seen once. Once sorted, every population was more than 98% pure. Sequenced: naive CD4+ T cells from blood. This sequence joins TRBV5-1 and TRBJ2-7; D may be TRBD1 (6 bases). This clonotype was sampled from a man younger than 40 with type 1 diabetes. CDR3 sequence (DNA): TGCGCCAGCAGCTTGGAACAGGGAGCCTACGAGCAGTACTTC. Its protein is CASSLEQGAYEQYF.